Listed below are T cell receptor beta chains from one sample, sequenced in a study of T cells in localized non-small cell lung cancer. Produced via immunoSEQ multiplex PCR; TCRdb's table is partial and in-frame only. The table shows about 52,000 clones, with around nine tenths occurring only once. This specimen consisted of PBMCs, obtained before any cancer treatment. The receptors come from a female donor with stage II lung adenocarcinoma. Each CDR3 is given with its conserved first and last residue. The order of the fields is V gene, clone size, J gene, D gene, CDR3 DNA, CDR3 protein. The D gene is left open where the match is weak. Clone size appears in some rows only: once, few, many, or a class for an expanded clone.

TRBV6-1,NA,TRBJ2-3,NA,TGTGCCAGCAGTGCGGTGGACAGATGGGTAGATACGCAGTATTTT,CASSAVDRWVDTQYF
TRBV10-3,NA,TRBJ1-1,NA,TGTGCCATCAGTGAGTCGAAAGATCCGACAGCTAAAGCTTTCTTT,CAISESKDPTAKAFF
TRBV29-1,NA,TRBJ2-7,TRBD1,TGCAGCGTTTATAACAGGGGGCACGAGCAGTACTTC,CSVYNRGHEQYF
TRBV19,NA,TRBJ2-7,TRBD1,TGTGCCAGTAGTACGTACCGGGACAGGGGCGAGGGCGAGCAGTACTTC,CASSTYRDRGEGEQYF
TRBV5-1,NA,TRBJ2-7,NA,TGCGCCAGCAGCATCGGACCCCACCCCTCTTCGTTTTTCTACGAGCAGTACTTC,CASSIGPHPSSFFYEQYF
TRBV9,NA,TRBJ2-3,NA,TGTGCCAGCAGCGTAGAACCTAGCAGGGGTCGCACAGATACGCAGTATTTT,CASSVEPSRGRTDTQYF
TRBV5-1,NA,TRBJ1-2,TRBD1,TGCGCCAGCTACCCAGGGGGGACGAACTATGGCTACACCTTC,CASYPGGTNYGYTF
TRBV5-4,NA,TRBJ2-2,TRBD2,TGTGCCAGCAGCTTGCAGCGGGGGGGCGCGGGCACCGGGGAGCTGTTTTTT,CASSLQRGGAGTGELFF
TRBV5-1,NA,TRBJ2-7,NA,TGCGCCAGCAGCCAGGGAGAGTTGTACGAGCAGTACTTC,CASSQGELYEQYF
TRBV2,once,TRBJ2-2,NA,TGTGCCGGCCGAGGTAACGCGAACACCGGGGAGCTGTTTTTT,CAGRGNANTGELFF
TRBV13,NA,TRBJ1-1,NA,TGTGCCAGCAGCTTAGGGGGCAGATTCATGAACACTGAAGCTTTCTTT,CASSLGGRFMNTEAFF
TRBV7-9,NA,TRBJ2-7,NA,TGTGCCAGCAGCTTGAGCTCCTACGAGCAGTACTTC,CASSLSSYEQYF
TRBV6-5,few,TRBJ2-7,NA,TGTGCCAGCAGTTACGGGGGGTTGGGAACCTACGAGCAGTACTTC,CASSYGGLGTYEQYF
TRBV30,once,TRBJ1-1,NA,TGTGCCTGGAGTGTATCCTCGGGAGGGGTGAACACTGAAGCTTTCTTT,CAWSVSSGGVNTEAFF
TRBV29-1,NA,TRBJ2-7,TRBD1,TGCAGCGCCTTAGACAGGGGCGAGCAGTACTTC,CSALDRGEQYF
TRBV21-1,NA,TRBJ2-3,NA,TGTGCCAGCAGCAAAGCGAAGGTTCATAGCACAGATACGCAGTATTTT,CASSKAKVHSTDTQYF
TRBV27,NA,TRBJ1-2,NA,TGTGCCAGCAGTCCCACAGGAATCTATGGCTACACCTTC,CASSPTGIYGYTF
TRBV7-3,NA,TRBJ2-2,NA,TGTGCCAGCAGCTCTTCTAGCGTTGGTTTGTCCGGGGAGCTGTTTTTT,CASSSSSVGLSGELFF
TRBV10-1,NA,TRBJ2-7,TRBD1,TGCGCCAGCAGTGAGTCGGACCCAGGGGGCAGGCAGTACTTC,CASSESDPGGRQYF
TRBV5-1,NA,TRBJ2-2,NA,TGCGCCAGCAGCTTGACAGGGAACACCGGGGAGCTGTTTTTT,CASSLTGNTGELFF
TRBV7-2,few,TRBJ2-3,TRBD2,TGTGCCAGCAGCTCCGACGGGCGGGGGGCCGGAGCCACGCAGTATTTT,CASSSDGRGAGATQYF
TRBV5-6,NA,TRBJ1-2,NA,TGTGCCAGCAGCTTGGCCGCTGATCGGGACGGAAGAGTCTATGGCTACACCTTC,CASSLAADRDGRVYGYTF
TRBV2,NA,TRBJ2-1,TRBD1,TGTGCCAGCAGTAACGGACAGGGCTCCTACAATGAGCAGTTCTTC,CASSNGQGSYNEQFF
TRBV27,NA,TRBJ1-2,NA,TGTGCCAGCAGTTTAACGGGGGGTATAACAGGCTACACCTTC,CASSLTGGITGYTF
TRBV6-5,NA,TRBJ1-1,TRBD1,TGTGCCAGCAGGGGAGGGGACAGGGTCACTGAAGCTTTCTTT,CASRGGDRVTEAFF